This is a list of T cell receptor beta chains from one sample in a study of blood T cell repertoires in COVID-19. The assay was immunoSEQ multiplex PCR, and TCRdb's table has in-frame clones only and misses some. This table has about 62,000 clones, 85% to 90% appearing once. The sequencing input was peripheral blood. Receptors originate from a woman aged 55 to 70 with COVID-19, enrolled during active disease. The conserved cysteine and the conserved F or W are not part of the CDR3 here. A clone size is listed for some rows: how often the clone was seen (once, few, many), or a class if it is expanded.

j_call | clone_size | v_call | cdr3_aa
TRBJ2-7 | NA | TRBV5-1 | ASSPQTSAYEQY
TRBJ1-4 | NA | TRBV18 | ASSPGSSEKLF
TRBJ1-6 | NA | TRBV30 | AWLGQGANSPLH
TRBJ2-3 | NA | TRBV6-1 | ASSESGVWRTDTQY
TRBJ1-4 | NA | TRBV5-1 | ASRKGAVGDEKLF
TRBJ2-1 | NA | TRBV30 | ALGTSGGIIQF
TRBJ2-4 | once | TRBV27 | ASSSGSGTKNIQY
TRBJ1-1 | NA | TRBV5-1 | ASSLGPSGMNTEAF
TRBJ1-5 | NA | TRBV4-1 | ASSQEVLQGGNQPQH
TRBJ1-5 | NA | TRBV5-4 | ASSLGPTSDQPQH
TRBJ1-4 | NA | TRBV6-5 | ASSYGPNEKLF
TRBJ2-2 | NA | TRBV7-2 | ASSFTSWTNTGELF
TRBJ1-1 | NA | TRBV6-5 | ASSYGRGMNTEAF
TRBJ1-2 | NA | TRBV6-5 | ASSAPGQLGSYT
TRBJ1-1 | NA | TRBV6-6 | ASSYSSEAF
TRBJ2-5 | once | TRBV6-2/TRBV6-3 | ASSTPNRGRQETQY
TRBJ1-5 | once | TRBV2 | ASSSGQGDQPQH
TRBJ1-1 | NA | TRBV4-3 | ASSQDSVNTEAF
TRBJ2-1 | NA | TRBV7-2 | ASSSSGFPYNEQF
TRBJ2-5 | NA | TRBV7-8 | ASSLTTGFQETQY
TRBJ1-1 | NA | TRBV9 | ASSPHVSPRAF
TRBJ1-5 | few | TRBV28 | ASSLPQGLDQPQH
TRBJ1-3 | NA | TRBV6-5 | ASRSPGLAGNTIY
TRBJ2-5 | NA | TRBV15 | ATSFRETQY
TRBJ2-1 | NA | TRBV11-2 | ASPGGF
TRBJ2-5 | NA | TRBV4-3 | ASSQGTGPGTQY
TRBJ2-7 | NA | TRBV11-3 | ASSPLEAGREQY
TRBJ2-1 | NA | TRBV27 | ASSPMGGKNEQF
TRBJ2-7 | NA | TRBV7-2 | ASSFSGGTSGRAALEQY
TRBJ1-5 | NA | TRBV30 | AWSALGTDNQPQH
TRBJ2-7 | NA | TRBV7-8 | ASRGGTGSNEQY
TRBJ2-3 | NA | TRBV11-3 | ASSSPPRSDTQY
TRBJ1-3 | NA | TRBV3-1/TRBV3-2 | ASLSSGTGTAGNTIY
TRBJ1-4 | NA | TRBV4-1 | ASSRTVTTNEKLF
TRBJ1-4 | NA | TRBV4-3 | ASSQGGDNEKLF
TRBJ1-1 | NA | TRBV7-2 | ASSLKGSGAEAF
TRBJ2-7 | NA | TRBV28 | ATWASLSYEQY